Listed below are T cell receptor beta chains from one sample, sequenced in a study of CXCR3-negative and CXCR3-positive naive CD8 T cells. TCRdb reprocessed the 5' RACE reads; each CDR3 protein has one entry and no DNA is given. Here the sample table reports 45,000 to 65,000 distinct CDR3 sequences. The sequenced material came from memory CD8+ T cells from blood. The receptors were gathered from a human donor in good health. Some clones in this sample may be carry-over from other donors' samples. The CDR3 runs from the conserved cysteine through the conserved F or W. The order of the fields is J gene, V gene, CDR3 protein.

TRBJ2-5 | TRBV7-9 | CASSLAGADSQETQYF
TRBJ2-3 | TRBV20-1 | CSASTVWESGTDTQYF
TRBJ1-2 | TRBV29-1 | CSVEDPDDNYGYTF
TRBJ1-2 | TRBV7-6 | CASSLEVSLGTGNYGYTF
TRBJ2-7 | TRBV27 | CASSLGQGRVEQYF
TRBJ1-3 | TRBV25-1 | CASRDVSSGNTIYF
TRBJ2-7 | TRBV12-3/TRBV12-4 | CASSTRHEQYF
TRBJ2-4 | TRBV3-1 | CASSQDLGSVVIQYF
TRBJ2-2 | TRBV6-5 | CASSFHTGELFF
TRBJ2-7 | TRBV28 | CASSRTETSGDAYEQYF
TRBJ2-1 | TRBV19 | CASSSDRGRGDYNEQFF
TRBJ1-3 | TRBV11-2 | CASSPGGTIYF